One and the same sample provided the 28 T cell receptor beta chains below, sequenced in a study of T cells after yellow fever vaccination. TCRdb re-called the 5' RACE reads with MiXCR, one entry per CDR3 protein. The table records about 350,000 distinct CDR3 sequences, approximately 4% of them present only once. The sequenced sample was PBMCs, obtained 5 days after the yellow fever booster vaccination. These receptors originate from a man aged 18 to 30 who received the YFV17D yellow fever vaccine.

This clonotype occurred a few times. The CDR3 sequence is CASSLRTGLGTEAFF. CDR3 DNA: TGTGCCAGCAGCTTGAGGACAGGGTTGGGCACTGAAGCTTTCTTT. The chain is built from TRBV7-6 and TRBJ1-1; 8 bases are shared with TRBD1. The CDR3 has 15 residues. Trimming cost V 3 bases and J 4 bases; bases outside gene matches: 7. Germline CDR1 SGHVS, CDR2 FNYEAQ.

The rearrangement joins TRBV10-3 to TRBJ2-2, with TRBD1 matching 7 bases. CDR3 length: 14 residues. J was trimmed by 5 bases and V by 7 bases; bases with no gene match: 7. In germline, CDR1 is ENHRY, CDR2 SYGVKD. In DNA form, the CDR3 reads TGTGCCATCAACCCGGGGACAGATACCGGGGAGCTGTTTTTT. Translating it yields CAINPGTDTGELFF.

V is TRBV7-3 and J is TRBJ2-2; 7 bases match TRBD1. The CDR3 is 16 residues long. Germline CDR1 is SGHTA and CDR2 is FQGTGA. V lost 1 base to trimming and J lost 1 base; unmatched junction nucleotides: 3. The CDR3 is CASSLIWTGNTGELFF. The DNA of the CDR3 is TGTGCCAGCAGCTTAATATGGACAGGGAACACCGGGGAGCTGTTTTTT.

This clonotype appeared many times. The chain carries TRBV4-2 and TRBJ2-2; D gene ambiguous. The germline CDR1 and CDR2 sequences are LGHNA and YNFKEQ. Trimming took 1 base from V and 4 from J, leaving 4 bases between them. The CDR3 totals 13 residues. CDR3 sequence reads: CASSQVATGELFF. CDR3 DNA: TGTGCCAGCAGCCAAGTTGCCACCGGGGAGCTGTTTTTT.

V and J are TRBV25-1 and TRBJ2-7; TRBD2 is a possible D gene (6 bases). The CDR3 has 14 amino acids. The V end lost 7 bases, the J end lost 0 bases, and 13 bases lay between the germline ends. Germline loops: CDR1 MGHDK, CDR2 SYGVNS. The CDR3 loop reads CASNSWGVSYEQYF. Written as DNA, the CDR3 is TGTGCCAGCAATTCATGGGGGGTCTCCTACGAGCAGTACTTC.

V gene TRBV5-1 combines with J gene TRBJ1-1, with a weak D call TRBD1 (5 bases). This CDR3 spans 15 amino acids. CDR1 SGHRS and CDR2 YFSETQ come from the germline V gene. Trimming took 4 bases from V and 0 from J, leaving 13 bases between them. The CDR3 region has the DNA TGCGCCAGCAGCCCCGGCCGGGGGATGAACACTGAAGCTTTCTTT. This sequence encodes CASSPGRGMNTEAFF.

This sequence joins TRBV7-2 and TRBJ2-7; 8 nucleotides match TRBD2. V was clipped by 1 base and J by 0 bases; unmatched bases: 8. The CDR3 has 17 amino acids. Germline V gene sequence: CDR1 SGHTA, CDR2 FQGNSA. DNA of the CDR3: TGTGCCAGCAGCTTAGTTGGTAGCGGGGTGAGCTCCTACGAGCAGTACTTC. It is translated as CASSLVGSGVSSYEQYF.

The chain couples TRBV20-1 to TRBJ1-4; tentative D call: TRBD1 (6 bases). Germline loops: CDR1 DFQATT, CDR2 SNEGSKA (reference sequence). CDR3 length: 14 residues. V lost 8 bases, J lost 0 bases, and 13 bases lay in between. The CDR3 DNA reads TGCAGTTACAGGGTCCCAGCAACTAATGAAAAACTGTTTTTT. It codes for CSYRVPATNEKLFF.

The chain is built from TRBV20-1 and TRBJ2-5; 9 nucleotides agree with TRBD1. The J segment lost 5 bases and the V segment lost 5 bases, leaving 9 bases of the junction unmatched. Germline V lookup: CDR1 DFQATT, CDR2 SNEGSKA (reference sequence). The CDR3 is made up of 14 amino acids. CDR3 nucleotide sequence: TGCAGTGCTCCCCCCGGACAGGGGTATGAGACCCAGTACTTC. It yields the protein CSAPPGQGYETQYF.

The chain carries TRBV12-3 or TRBV12-4 and TRBJ1-2; D ambiguous. This CDR3 is built from 13 residues. Deletions cut 0 bases from V and 7 bases from J, with 9 bases between. CDR3 residues: CASSLAGLFGYTF. As DNA, the CDR3 is TGTGCCAGCAGTTTAGCCGGGCTCTTTGGCTACACCTTC.

This clonotype was counted a few times. The genes are TRBV29-1 and TRBJ2-1; D is uncertain. Trimming left V 5 bases short and J 7 bases short, with 9 bases between. Germline lookup yields CDR1 SQVTM and CDR2 ANQGSEA. The CDR3 is made up of 11 amino acids. The DNA of the CDR3 is TGCAGCGTTCTTAGTTATAATGAGCAGTTCTTC. The encoded protein is CSVLSYNEQFF.

The chain recombines TRBV6-5 with TRBJ2-3; 9 bases fit TRBD1. V was pared by 5 bases and J by 6 bases, with 12 bases of the junction left unmatched. Germline V gene lookup returns CDR1 MNHEY and CDR2 SVGAGI. This CDR3 region has 16 residues. The CDR3 DNA follows: TGTGCCAGCAGTGGAACAGGGGGCGCCCGAGGGGATACGCAGTATTTT. Translating gives CASSGTGGARGDTQYF.

This clonotype was counted many times. The chain couples TRBV4-3 to TRBJ2-2; D gene uncertain. Germline V CDR1 and CDR2: LGHNA, YSLEER. This CDR3 spans 17 amino acids. Trimming pared 1 base from V and 0 bases from J, leaving 12 bases between. DNA of the CDR3: TGCGCCAGCAGCCAAGTGGGCAGCCCAACGAACACCGGGGAGCTGTTTTTT. Protein sequence: CASSQVGSPTNTGELFF.

V usage is TRBV9 and J usage is TRBJ2-2, with D perhaps given as TRBD1 or TRBD2 (6 bases each). Per the germline V gene, CDR1 is SGDLS and CDR2 is YYNGEE. The V end lost 9 bases, the J end lost 7 bases, and 16 bases lay between the germline ends. The CDR3 runs to 13 residues. The CDR3 protein is CATGRGRDGELFF. The CDR3 nucleotides read TGTGCCACCGGTCGGGGGCGCGACGGGGAGCTGTTTTTT.

This clonotype appeared a few times. This CDR3 reads CASSVTGSSYEQYV. The CDR3 coding sequence is TGTGCCAGCAGCGTCACCGGGTCGTCCTACGAGCAGTACGTC. The chain has TRBV5-5 and TRBJ2-7; D is unresolved. Germline V gene sequence: CDR1 SGHKS, CDR2 YYEKEE (reference sequence). V was clipped by 4 bases and J by 1 base, with 12 bases between them. The CDR3 extends over 14 amino acids.

This clonotype was picked up a small number of times. CDR3 protein: CASSSPYEQYV. CDR3 DNA sequence: TGTGCCAGCAGCTCACCCTACGAGCAGTACGTC. The J gene is TRBJ2-7, the V gene TRBV5-4; unclear D gene. The CDR3 spans 11 residues. CDR1 is SGHNT and CDR2 is YYREEE in the germline V gene (reference sequence). Trimming stripped 3 bases from V and 2 bases from J, with 3 bases between.

This chain uses TRBV6-2 or TRBV6-3 with TRBJ2-7; no firm D call. The V end was cut by 6 bases, the J end by 6 bases, with 9 bases between. The length of the CDR3 is 11 residues. Germline CDR1 is MNHEY and CDR2 is SVGEGT. This CDR3 reads CASSPFGEQYF. CDR3 coding DNA: TGTGCCAGCAGCCCGTTCGGCGAGCAGTACTTC.

This clonotype was counted a few times. The V call is TRBV4-1, the J call TRBJ2-3; D remains unclear. Germline CDR1 and CDR2: MGHRA and YSYEKL. V was clipped by 0 bases and J by 0 bases, with 13 bases between them. This CDR3 has 17 amino acids. CDR3 nucleotides: TGCGCCAGCAGCCAAGAGGGGATACGACTTAGCACAGATACGCAGTATTTT. This encodes CASSQEGIRLSTDTQYF.

This clonotype turned up a few times. This chain links TRBV9 with TRBJ2-3, with D hard to call. The length of the CDR3 is 16 residues. Germline V gives CDR1 SGDLS, CDR2 YYNGEE. Trimming left V 4 bases short and J 0 bases short, with 15 bases between. CDR3 bases: TGTGCCAGCAGCCCCTCAAGCTCCTCCAGCACAGATACGCAGTATTTT. This gives the protein CASSPSSSSSTDTQYF.

The chain recombines TRBV9 with TRBJ2-3, with TRBD2 identical over 8 bases. The CDR3 is 16 amino acids. The J segment lost 3 bases and the V segment lost 3 bases, leaving 9 bases of the junction unmatched. Germline V gene sequence: CDR1 SGDLS, CDR2 YYNGEE. DNA for the CDR3: TGTGCCAGCAGCGCCCCCAGCGGGGGTCAGACAGATACGCAGTATTTT. The encoded protein is CASSAPSGGQTDTQYF.

This clonotype was observed a few times. This rearrangement joins TRBV30 to TRBJ2-1; 8 bases map to TRBD2. The length of the CDR3 is 15 residues. From germline, CDR1 is GTSNPN and CDR2 SVGIG (reference sequence). V lost 0 bases and J lost 6; bases outside the gene matches: 7. CDR3 in amino acids: CAWSVETSVGNEQFF. For the CDR3, the DNA is TGTGCCTGGAGTGTAGAGACTAGCGTTGGCAATGAGCAGTTCTTC.

This clonotype has a handful of counts. The chain employs TRBV5-1 and TRBJ2-5; 11 nucleotides align to TRBD2. This CDR3 has 16 amino acids. CDR1 and CDR2 (germline): SGHRS, YFSETQ. V lost 2 bases and J lost 3; bases outside the gene matches: 6. DNA of the CDR3: TGCGCCAGCAGCTTCCGTAGCGGGGGGGCCGAAGAGACCCAGTACTTC. Translating gives CASSFRSGGAEETQYF.

The chain joins TRBV20-1 to TRBJ1-2; a weak D match, TRBD1 (5 bases). CDR3 length equals 13 residues. Germline V gene lookup returns CDR1 DFQATT and CDR2 SNEGSKA (reference sequence). The CDR3, as DNA: TGCAGCCCCGGAGGGCAGCCAGGGTTGGACTACACCTTC. Protein product: CSPGGQPGLDYTF.

This clonotype has a handful of counts. The rearrangement uses TRBV7-9 and TRBJ1-2; D remains unclear. The V gene lost 5 bases and the J gene lost 0 bases, with 7 bases spanning the gap. Germline V lookup: CDR1 SEHNR, CDR2 FQNEAQ (reference sequence). The CDR3 is made up of 13 amino acids. The CDR3, as DNA: TGTGCCAGCAGCCCTGCCGCTAACTATGGCTACACCTTC. Protein sequence: CASSPAANYGYTF.

Only a few counts were recorded for this clonotype. One junction end does not reproduce the germline sequence, and a read error may be involved. The chain is built from TRBV18 and TRBJ1-1, with D possibly TRBD1 on 5 matching bases. Looked up from germline, CDR1 is KGHSH and CDR2 is LQKENI. This CDR3 spans 14 amino acids. The CDR3 here is CPSSPSGGNTEAFF. DNA for the CDR3: TGTCCCAGCTCACCATCCGGGGGGAACACTGAAGCTTTCTTT. Together with reference TRBV18 and TRBJ1-1, the CDR3 gives the full variable domain: NAGVMQNPRHLVRRRGQEARLRCSPMKGHSHVYWYRQLPEEGLKFMVYLQKENIIDESGMPKERFSAEFPKEGPSILRIQQVVRGDSAAYFCPSSPSGGNTEAFFGQGTRLTVV.

The DNA for the CDR3 is TGTGCCAGCAGTTTAGGGGCAGGGGGAATCTATGGCTACACCTTC. Translating it yields CASSLGAGGIYGYTF. The gene calls are TRBV12-3 or TRBV12-4 and TRBJ1-2; 7 bases align to TRBD1. J was trimmed by 4 bases and V by 1 base; bases with no gene match: 6. The CDR3 spans 15 residues.

This clonotype was seen repeatedly, ten times or more. The chain carries TRBV5-1 and TRBJ2-2; TRBD2 matches 12 bases. The J segment lost 1 base and the V segment lost 4 bases, leaving 2 bases of the junction unmatched. Germline CDR1 reads SGHRS; CDR2 reads YFSETQ. CDR3 length: 16 amino acids. CDR3 in DNA: TGCGCCAGCAGCGGGGGACTAGCGGGGAACACCGGGGAGCTGTTTTTT. Its translation is CASSGGLAGNTGELFF.

A few counts support this clonotype. The chain joins TRBV29-1 to TRBJ2-5; perhaps TRBD1 as D (5 bases). Trimming pared 3 bases from V and 0 bases from J, leaving 14 bases between. Germline assignment: CDR1 SQVTM and CDR2 ANQGSEA. CDR3 length: 15 residues. CDR3 amino acids: CSVEGRRPDQETQYF. In DNA form, the CDR3 reads TGCAGCGTTGAGGGGCGGAGACCCGACCAAGAGACCCAGTACTTC.